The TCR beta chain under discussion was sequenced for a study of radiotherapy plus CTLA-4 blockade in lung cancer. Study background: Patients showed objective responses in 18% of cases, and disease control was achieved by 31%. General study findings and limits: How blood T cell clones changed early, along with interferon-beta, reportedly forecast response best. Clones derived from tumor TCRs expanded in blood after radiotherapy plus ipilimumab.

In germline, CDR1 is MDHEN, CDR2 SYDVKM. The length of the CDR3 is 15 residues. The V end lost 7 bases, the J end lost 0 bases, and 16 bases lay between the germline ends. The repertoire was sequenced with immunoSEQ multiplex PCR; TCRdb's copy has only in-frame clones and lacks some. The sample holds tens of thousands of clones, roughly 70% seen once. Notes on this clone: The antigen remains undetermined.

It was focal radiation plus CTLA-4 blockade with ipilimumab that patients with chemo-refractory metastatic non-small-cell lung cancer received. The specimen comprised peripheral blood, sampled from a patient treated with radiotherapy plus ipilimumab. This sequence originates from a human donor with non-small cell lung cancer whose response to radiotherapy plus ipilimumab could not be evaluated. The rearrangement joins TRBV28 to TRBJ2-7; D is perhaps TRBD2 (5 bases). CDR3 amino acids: CASTFRGWDSYEQYF. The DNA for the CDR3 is TGTGCCAGCACCTTTCGCGGGTGGGACTCCTACGAGCAGTACTTC.